Following are 12 T cell receptor beta chains from one sample sequenced in a study of T cells expressing NK-cell markers (dated by TCRdb to the early 2020s). Library preparation used 5' RACE. Instrument used: Illumina HiSeq 2000. The reads, reprocessed by TCRdb, yield one row per CDR3 protein sequence and no DNA. Per the sample table, the count is 150,000 to 160,000 distinct CDR3 sequences. The biggest ten clones account for 37% of the sample. The sample comprised blood T cells: a sorted CD56 or NKG2C T cell subset, CD4+ or CD8+ T cells, or bulk PBMC T cells (not recorded which). All receptors come from a woman between 50 and 59 years old in good health. Donor details come from another sample of the same person, matched by shared clones.

V is TRBV12-3 or TRBV12-4 and J is TRBJ2-1. CDR3 length: 14 residues. The chain's CDR3 is CASRSSSSYNEQFF.

V is TRBV15 and J is TRBJ2-3; TCRdb reports TRBD2, a call that lacks DNA to check it against. Germline CDR1 reads LNHNV; CDR2 reads YYDKDF (reference sequence). The CDR3 spans 16 residues. The CDR3 sequence is CATSRGLAGRTDTQYF.

The chain uses TRBV7-6 and TRBJ2-6; TCRdb indicates TRBD1, and absent DNA this call remains unverified. Germline-derived CDR1 and CDR2 are SGHVS and FNYEAQ. The CDR3 length is 12 residues. Here the CDR3 reads CATMDRRNVLTF.

The chain has TRBV7-8 and TRBJ2-2; the TCRdb call, TRBD2, lacks DNA for checking. This CDR3 has 16 amino acids. From germline, CDR1 is SGHVS and CDR2 FQNEAQ. The CDR3 is CASSLSGRANTGELFF.

The rearrangement links TRBV7-6 to TRBJ2-1; no DNA is available, so the TRBD2 call from TCRdb remains unchecked. The germline V gene has CDR1 SGHVS and CDR2 FNYEAQ. This CDR3 has 16 amino acids. CDR3 amino acids: CASSLPSGSSRNEQFF.

This chain uses TRBV5-1 with TRBJ2-1; TCRdb's D gene call, TRBD2, goes unchecked for lack of DNA. CDR1 and CDR2 from the germline V gene are SGHRS and YFSETQ. CDR3 size: 19 residues. CDR3 sequence: CASSLGLAGGLSSYNEQFF.

The chain carries TRBV29-1 and TRBJ2-2; the D call of TRBD2 rests on TCRdb alone, since no DNA is present to check it. Germline V gene lookup returns CDR1 SQVTM and CDR2 ANQGSEA. This CDR3 has 13 residues. CDR3: CSVLRENTGELFF.

The gene calls are TRBV20-1 and TRBJ1-6; TCRdb lists TRBD1, though no DNA is available to test this call. The CDR3 covers 15 residues. CDR1 DFQATT and CDR2 SNEGSKA come from the germline V gene (reference sequence). CDR3: CSAYDRESYNSPLHF.

The chain combines TRBV6-5 with TRBJ2-2; lacking DNA, the TRBD2 call made by TCRdb goes unchecked. Germline CDR1 MNHEY, CDR2 SVGAGI. The CDR3 is 14 amino acids. CDR3 sequence reads: CASSFQRLTGELFF.

The chain couples TRBV27 to TRBJ1-6; the TRBD1 assignment by TCRdb is unverifiable without DNA. The CDR3 covers 13 residues. Per the germline V gene, CDR1 is MNHEY and CDR2 is SMNVEV (reference sequence). This CDR3 reads CASSRTGNSPLHF.

The chain employs TRBV25-1 and TRBJ1-1; there is no DNA to check the TCRdb D call of TRBD1. Germline values: CDR1 MGHDK, CDR2 SYGVNS. This CDR3 has 12 residues. Here the CDR3 reads CASSEPGVEAFF. Combining the CDR3 with reference TRBV25-1 and TRBJ1-1 gives the whole variable domain EADIYQTPRYLVIGTGKKITLECSQTMGHDKMYWYQQDPGMELHLIHYSYGVNSTEKGDLSSESTVSRIRTEHFPLTLESARPSHTSQYLCASSEPGVEAFFGQGTRLTVV.

The chain links TRBV5-6 to TRBJ2-1. The CDR3 sequence is 12 residues long. Germline V lookup: CDR1 SGHDT, CDR2 YYEEEE. The CDR3 is CASSSLGYEQFF.